Given below is one T cell receptor beta chain in context. Its antigen is unknown. This entry is derived from a study of T cell responses to AZD1222 COVID-19 vaccine. Per the germline V gene, CDR1 is SGHRS and CDR2 is YFSETQ. The germline V and J ends were trimmed by 1 base and 10 bases, with 5 bases remaining between them. The CDR3 sequence is 10 residues long. Overall study results and limits: Donors in the cohort were predominantly white British and more often female, and clonal diversity was possibly underestimated. Baseline serostatus was positive in only a handful of AZD1222 recipients.

The table came from immunoSEQ multiplex PCR; TCRdb's copy has only in-frame clones and leaves some out. The sample has around 84,000 clones, 88% seen once. This material consisted of peripheral blood, taken on day 0 of MenACWY control vaccination. The TCR was taken from an adult in good health. The genes are TRBV5-1 and TRBJ1-2, with D unclear. The CDR3 protein is CASSLTDYTF. The DNA for the CDR3 is TGCGCCAGCAGCTTGACAGACTACACCTTC.